The entry that follows covers one T cell receptor beta chain sequence. Its antigen is still unknown. The CDR3 totals 13 residues. V lost 9 bases and J lost 4, with 15 bases in between. CDR1 and CDR2 (germline): LGHDT, YNNKEL (reference sequence). Once cultured for more than nine days, the cells underwent separation to obtain CD4+ T cells. As their vaccination, participants received two doses of either BNT162b2 or mRNA-1273. The data derive from a study of vaccination effects on CD4 cells after COVID-19. TCRdb keeps only in-frame clones here, not all; method: immunoSEQ multiplex PCR. The repertoire has tens of thousands of clones, 74% of them found once; the top ten carry about 2.2%.

This specimen consisted of CD4+ T cells from PBMCs cultured without peptide, obtained after COVID-19 vaccination. The clonotype comes from a human donor who received a COVID-19 vaccine. J is TRBJ1-1 and V is TRBV3-1 (or the pseudogene TRBV3-2); perhaps TRBD1 as D (5 bases). CDR3 coding DNA: TGTGCCAGGGGGAACACGGGGACCACTGAAGCTTTCTTT. Translating it yields CARGNTGTTEAFF.